This record looks at one TCR beta chain sequence and its context. This clonotype was observed a handful of times. The clone's antigen remains unknown. Base-call qualities are not available, and no considerably larger clone is one nucleotide away. These data originate in a study of blood T cells in healthy people across ages (dated by TCRdb to the mid-2010s). Broadly, across the study: In model experiments, roughly one uniquely barcoded TCR beta cDNA molecule per two T cells was captured by template switching. To avoid experimental bias, donors of different ages were randomly spread across the sequencing lanes. The donors were divided into four age groups: young (average around 16 years), middle-aged (about 40), aged (about 61) and long-lived (roughly 88). Two additional independent replicas of 1 million unique cDNA reads from the same blood draw were analyzed for two donors (one aged 18 to 30 and one aged 80 or older). Using deep sequencing normalized with unique cDNA molecular identifiers, the study measured how TCR beta repertoire diversity changes with age.

General conclusions and limits of the study: There was a strong correlation between observed TCR beta diversity and the percentage of naive T cells measured by flow cytometry. The long-lived group showed more naive CD4+ T cells, fewer expanded clones and increased TCR diversity than the aged group, suggesting age selection. Observed TCR beta diversity per million T cells fell roughly linearly with age, and a significant reduction was already apparent by age about 38. Because profiling used bulk unsorted PBMCs, naive and antigen-experienced compartments could not be compared conclusively. The CMV infection status of donors was not known, potentially confounding age-related changes in expanded clonotypes. Total diversity estimates from one million sequenced T cells were considered lower bounds and underestimates.

The library relied on 5' RACE. Sequenced using an Illumina HiSeq 2500. A second PCR of roughly 6 to 11 cycles was run with a J-beta primer mix and a sample-barcoded 5' primer. Each TCR beta cDNA molecule received a unique molecular identifier from a template-switch 5' adaptor carrying 12 random nucleotides. Each sample yielded at least 3 million CDR3-containing paired-end reads. All of the RNA was converted into first-strand cDNA using the Mint cDNA synthesis kit, with a TRBC-specific oligonucleotide serving as the primer. All cDNA was treated with uracil-DNA glycosylase and then went through a first 18-cycle PCR with the universal primers M1SS and BC2_uni_R. As for how the authors treated the data: For normalization, 1 million high-quality reads, each with a distinct molecular identifier, were randomly selected from each sample. Instead of being binned into consensus sequences, reads with shared molecular identifiers were discarded. MiTCR, with a Q25 quality threshold and the strictest error-elimination algorithm, was used for CDR3 identification, clonotype clustering and error correction. A nonparametric unseen species model using Euler transformation provided a lower-bound estimate of total TCR beta diversity. TCRdb itself trimmed the public reads at Q25 with fastp, ran MiXCR and retained productive beta chains. When rows share a CDR3 protein, they turn into one entry using the most common DNA and genes. The V and J calls follow TCRdb's processing rather than the paper's. The sample table shows roughly 1.5 million distinct CDR3 sequences, and approximately 39% are seen once. The biggest ten clones account for roughly 3.7% of the sample.

Systemically healthy Caucasian individuals from Russia, some 40 in total and aged roughly 6 to 100 years, were included as donors. Each donor gave 8 to 10 milliliters of peripheral blood, collected into EDTA-treated Vacutainer tubes. PBMCs were isolated by Ficoll-Paque density-gradient centrifugation, with at least 6 million obtained per sample. Trizol reagent was used to extract total RNA from PBMCs, with at least 5.5 micrograms per sample. The percentages of naive CD45RAhigh/CD27high T cells were determined by flow cytometry on a PBMC aliquot from every donor. The CDR3, cysteine through phenylalanine, is 16 amino acids long. Only the CDR3 DNA is retained, 48 bases long and in frame from the first base. In the germline V gene, CDR1 corresponds to SGHTA and CDR2 to FQGNSA. V trim: 3 bases; J trim: 5 bases; unmatched bases: 12.

The V and J segments used are TRBV7-2 and TRBJ2-5; 7 junctional bases match TRBD2. The specimen sequenced was blood. The receptor was isolated from a woman aged 18-30 years in good health. Here is the DNA: TGTGCCAGCAGCTTTAGAAGTGCGGGAGCGCGGGAGACCCAGTACTTC. It specifies CASSFRSAGARETQYF.